The 25 T cell receptor beta chains in this list originate from one sample, sequenced in a study of shared clonotypes between healthy human individuals. The protocol was immunoSEQ multiplex PCR, while the TCRdb copy is restricted to in-frame clones and leaves out a portion. The sample contains 550,000 to 600,000 clones, roughly 98% of which appear only once. CD8 cells classed as naive were CD45RO-negative and positively selected for CCR7, excluding terminally differentiated effector memory CD45RA+ cells. Sequenced input: naive CD8+ T cells sorted from blood. All receptors come from a man aged 25 to 45 in good health.

In its sample, this clone was seen once. The J gene is TRBJ1-1, the V gene TRBV28; TRBD1 might be the D (6 bases). The CDR3 is 14 amino acids. With 4 bases removed from V and 2 bases from J, the gap between germline ends came to 11 bases. Looked up from germline, CDR1 is MDHEN and CDR2 is SYDVKM. The CDR3 loop is CASSYLRGNTEAFF. CDR3 DNA sequence: TGTGCCAGCAGTTACCTCAGGGGCAACACTGAAGCTTTCTTT.

This sequence joins TRBV12-2 and TRBJ2-3; the D call TRBD2 from the table was never checked on the DNA. TRBV12-2 constitutes a pseudogene. The CDR3 has 15 residues. CDR3 sequence: CASRRRLASTDTQYF. CDR3 nucleotides: TGTGCAAGTCGCCGGCGACTAGCGAGCACAGATACGCAGTATTTT.

This clone was counted a single time. The rearrangement links TRBV5-1 to TRBJ1-2, with a possible D match to TRBD1 (6 bases). The germline gives CDR1 SGHRS, CDR2 YFSETQ. The CDR3 contains 19 residues. Between the trimmed V and J ends, which lost 1 base and 4 bases, there was a span of 26 bases. The CDR3 here is CASSLTLTGRDGDSYGYTF. CDR3 DNA: TGCGCCAGCAGCTTGACACTTACAGGGAGGGACGGAGATAGCTATGGCTACACCTTC.

This chain links TRBV5-1 with TRBJ2-7, with unresolved D. CDR3 size: 12 residues. Trimming pared 3 bases from V and 0 bases from J, leaving 4 bases between. Germline lookup yields CDR1 SGHRS and CDR2 YFSETQ. The CDR3 is CASSSHSYEQYF. CDR3 sequence (DNA): TGCGCCAGCAGCTCCCACTCCTACGAGCAGTACTTC.

The V call is TRBV4-1, the J call TRBJ2-7; D unclear. CDR1 is MGHRA and CDR2 is YSYEKL in the germline V gene. Trimming shortened V by 1 base and J by 0 bases, and 10 bases separated the two germline ends. This CDR3 has 15 amino acids. This CDR3 is CASSQGTASSYEQYF. The CDR3 DNA reads as TGCGCCAGCAGCCAAGGAACAGCGAGCTCCTACGAGCAGTACTTC.

V and J are TRBV7-9 and TRBJ2-7, with 12 bases fitting TRBD1. The germline CDR1 and CDR2 sequences are SEHNR and FQNEAQ (reference sequence). V was clipped by 5 bases and J by 1 base; unmatched bases: 6. The CDR3 extends over 16 amino acids. This CDR3 is CASSGTGGAGSYEQYF. The CDR3 bases are TGTGCCAGCAGCGGGACAGGGGGCGCGGGATCCTACGAGCAGTACTTC.

The CDR3 sequence is CASSAIAEGEDTQYF. DNA for the CDR3: TGTGCCAGCAGCGCCATAGCGGAAGGAGAAGATACGCAGTATTTT. The chain combines TRBV11-2 with TRBJ2-3; possibly TRBD2 for D (6 bases). This CDR3 contains 15 residues. V was shortened by 5 bases and J by 5 bases, with 17 bases between the two germline ends. Germline V gene lookup returns CDR1 SGHAT and CDR2 FQNNGV. The variable domain in full, completed from reference TRBV11-2 and TRBJ2-3, reads EAGVAQSPRYKIIEKRQSVAFWCNPISGHATLYWYQQILGQGPKLLIQFQNNGVVDDSQLPKDRFSAERLKGVDSTLKIQPAKLEDSAVYLCASSAIAEGEDTQYFGPGTRLTVL.

The V call is TRBV5-1, the J call TRBJ2-7; TRBD2 matches at 10 bases. Germline-derived CDR1 and CDR2 are SGHRS and YFSETQ. The length of the CDR3 is 19 residues. V lost 1 base and J lost 0; bases outside the gene matches: 13. Here the CDR3 reads CASSLLGASGSGNSYEQYF. In DNA, the CDR3 is TGCGCCAGCAGCTTGTTAGGGGCTAGCGGGAGTGGGAACTCCTACGAGCAGTACTTC. Full variable domain (remainder filled in from reference TRBV5-1 and TRBJ2-7): KAGVTQTPRYLIKTRGQQVTLSCSPISGHRSVSWYQQTPGQGLQFLFEYFSETQRNKGNFPGRFSGRQFSNSRSEMNVSTLELGDSALYLCASSLLGASGSGNSYEQYFGPGTRLTVT.

This rearrangement joins TRBV10-2 to TRBJ1-1; no reliable D call. The CDR3 runs 16 residues. Looked up from germline, CDR1 is WSHSY and CDR2 is SAAADI. V dropped 0 bases and J dropped 3 bases, with 14 bases sitting between them. CDR3: CASSESVAQLDTEAFF. The DNA for the CDR3 is TGCGCCAGCAGTGAGTCGGTTGCACAGTTGGACACTGAAGCTTTCTTT.

The rearrangement joins TRBV6-1 to TRBJ2-7, with TRBD2 as a possible D gene (5 bases). V shed 6 bases and J shed 2 bases, with 14 bases lying between them. CDR3 length equals 14 residues. CDR1 and CDR2 from the germline V gene are MNHNS and SASEGT. CDR3 loop: CASSLGPGTYEQYF. The CDR3, as DNA: TGTGCCAGCAGCCTAGGTCCCGGGACCTACGAGCAGTACTTC.

The gene calls are TRBV4-1 and TRBJ2-7; 9 nucleotides line up with TRBD1. The CDR3 is 15 amino acids. Losses at the gene ends were 3 bases for V and 2 bases for J; bases not matched to a gene: 5. CDR1 MGHRA and CDR2 YSYEKL come from the germline V gene. The CDR3 here is CASSHTGTGTYEQYF. In DNA form, the CDR3 reads TGCGCCAGCAGCCATACCGGGACAGGGACCTACGAGCAGTACTTC.

This clone has a handful of counts. Sequence at one end of the junction differs from germline and may be a read error. The chain couples TRBV6-7 to TRBJ1-4; D not certain. TRBV6-7 is known as an ORF, though its function is uncertain. CDR3 length: 8 amino acids. CDR3 in DNA: TGTGCCAGCAGACCACATTGGTTT. It specifies CASRPHWF.

To note about this clone: The junction does not match germline at one end; this may be a read error. The chain links TRBV2 to TRBJ2-1; perhaps TRBD1 as D (7 bases). Germline V gene sequence: CDR1 SNHLY, CDR2 FYNNEI. The CDR3 sequence is 11 residues long. CDR3 sequence (DNA): TGTGCCAGCCAGGGGGGTACAGGACCGGTCTTC. It yields the protein CASQGGTGPVF.

This clone was detected only once. This chain connects TRBV7-2 to TRBJ2-2, with TRBD2 as a possible D gene (6 bases). Germline assignment: CDR1 SGHTA and CDR2 FQGNSA. This CDR3 spans 12 amino acids. V gave up 5 bases and J gave up 17 bases, with 18 bases separating them. The CDR3 is CASSPLPLGLFF. CDR3 in DNA: TGTGCCAGCAGCCCTCTTCCCCTGGGACTCTTTTTT.

This chain joins TRBV11-2 and TRBJ2-1; D is perhaps TRBD1 or TRBD2 (5 bases each). This CDR3 contains 15 residues. The V end was cut by 5 bases, the J end by 8 bases, with 19 bases between. Germline assignment: CDR1 SGHAT and CDR2 FQNNGV. The CDR3 region is CASSPPDFGAYEQFF. The CDR3 DNA sequence: TGTGCCAGCAGCCCGCCGGACTTCGGGGCGTATGAGCAGTTCTTC.

This sequence joins TRBV27 and TRBJ2-7; D perhaps matches TRBD2 (6 bases). V lost 1 base to trimming and J lost 4 bases, with 11 bases between them. CDR3 length: 14 residues. CDR1 is MNHEY and CDR2 is SMNVEV in the germline V gene (reference sequence). In nucleotides, the CDR3 is TGTGCCAGCAGTTTATACGATCGGGGGTACGAGCAGTACTTC. Protein sequence: CASSLYDRGYEQYF.

This rearrangement joins TRBV29-1 to TRBJ2-2; D may be TRBD1 (5 bases). Germline V CDR1 and CDR2: SQVTM, ANQGSEA. The V and J ends lost 4 bases and 8 bases respectively, with 8 bases between them. The CDR3 has 11 residues. In DNA form, the CDR3 reads TGCAGCGTTGTGGACAAGGGGGAGCTGTTTTTT. It is translated as CSVVDKGELFF.

V is TRBV15 and J is TRBJ2-1, with D possibly being TRBD2 (5 bases). CDR3 length: 15 amino acids. V shed 1 base and J shed 6 bases, with 13 bases lying between them. CDR1 and CDR2 from the germline V gene are LNHNV and YYDKDF (reference sequence). DNA for the CDR3: TGTGCCACCAGCAGAGGCCGGGAACTGGGCAATGAGCAGTTCTTC. Its translation: CATSRGRELGNEQFF.

V usage is TRBV27 and J usage is TRBJ1-2; D gene unclear. Germline V gene data show CDR1 as MNHEY and CDR2 as SMNVEV (reference sequence). There are 12 residues in the CDR3. The germline V and J ends were trimmed by 2 bases and 6 bases, with 7 bases remaining between them. CDR3 region: CASSLPGDGYTF. The CDR3 nucleotides are TGTGCCAGCAGTTTACCCGGGGATGGCTACACCTTC.

The V gene is TRBV27, the J gene TRBJ2-1, with D maybe TRBD2 (5 bases). Trimming took off 7 bases at V and 5 bases at J, with 18 bases between the two ends. Per germline, CDR1 MNHEY and CDR2 SMNVEV (reference sequence). This CDR3 has 15 residues. As DNA, the CDR3 is TGTGCCAGCACCGCAGGCTGGCGGGCAGACAATGAGCAGTTCTTC. Translating it yields CASTAGWRADNEQFF.

This clone was counted once. The chain couples TRBV6-1 to TRBJ2-7; perhaps TRBD1 as D (6 bases). Looked up from germline, CDR1 is MNHNS and CDR2 is SASEGT. V lost 3 bases and J lost 5, with 11 bases in between. The CDR3 has 13 residues. The CDR3 nucleotides read TGTGCCAGCAGTGACGGGACATCCCACGAGCAGTACTTC. Translation: CASSDGTSHEQYF.

V is TRBV30 and J is TRBJ2-7; 8 bases fit TRBD2. Looked up from germline, CDR1 is GTSNPN and CDR2 is SVGIG (reference sequence). The CDR3 runs to 13 residues. J lost 2 bases, V lost 4 bases, and 4 bases had no gene match. DNA for the CDR3: TGTGCCTGGACGGGACTAGTAACCTACGAGCAGTACTTC. Protein: CAWTGLVTYEQYF.

CDR3 nucleotides: TGTGCCAGCGGCCTCATCGGGGACGAGCAGTACTTC. It yields the protein CASGLIGDEQYF. The chain uses TRBV7-9 and TRBJ2-7, with a weak D call TRBD2 (5 bases). Trimming shortened V by 8 bases and J by 5 bases, and 13 bases separated the two germline ends. There are 12 residues in the CDR3. Per the germline V gene, CDR1 is SEHNR and CDR2 is FQNEAQ (reference sequence).

On this clone: The same CDR3 also results from other DNA sequences found in this sample. The V gene is TRBV11-2, the J gene TRBJ2-7; no clear D. The CDR3 extends over 14 amino acids. Trimming stripped 0 bases from V and 1 base from J, with 7 bases between. Germline V gene sequence: CDR1 SGHAT, CDR2 FQNNGV. In DNA, the CDR3 is TGTGCCAGCAGCTTAGATCGTGAGTCCTACGAGCAGTACTTC. This translates into CASSLDRESYEQYF.

The genes are TRBV27 and TRBJ1-2; 7 bases fit TRBD1. Germline V gives CDR1 MNHEY, CDR2 SMNVEV (reference sequence). This CDR3 comprises 14 residues. Losses at the gene ends were 6 bases for V and 3 bases for J; bases not matched to a gene: 7. The CDR3 nucleotides read TGTGCCAGCAGGCACCCCAGGGGGGACTATGGCTACACCTTC. Protein product: CASRHPRGDYGYTF.